One sample yielded the 23 T cell receptor beta chains listed below, sequenced in a study of early T cells in non-severe SARS-CoV-2 infection. TCRdb processed the 5' RACE reads anew with MiXCR; each CDR3 protein has one entry. The data show about 18,000 distinct CDR3 sequences, approximately 6.2% seen once. Specimen: whole blood. Source of these receptors: an adult who was a healthcare worker with PCR-confirmed SARS-CoV-2 infection or an uninfected control (not recorded which).

This clonotype occurred many times. This sequence joins TRBV20-1 and TRBJ2-5; D uncertain. Germline V gene sequence: CDR1 DFQATT, CDR2 SNEGSKA (reference sequence). The V gene lost 4 bases and the J gene lost 3 bases, with 6 bases spanning the gap. The CDR3 has 11 residues. The CDR3 nucleotides are TGCAGTGCTACACCCAAAGAGACCCAGTACTTC. Encoded protein: CSATPKETQYF.

In this sample, this clonotype is medium-sized. This chain links TRBV20-1 with TRBJ2-1; a possible D gene is TRBD2 (6 bases). Germline assignment: CDR1 DFQATT and CDR2 SNEGSKA (reference sequence). V was trimmed by 7 bases and J by 1 base, leaving 17 bases between them. The CDR3 totals 15 residues. For the CDR3, the DNA is TGCAGTGGCATTGAGAACGGGGGATCCTACAATGAGCAGTTCTTC. It specifies CSGIENGGSYNEQFF.

In its sample, this clonotype is medium-sized. The chain recombines TRBV6-1 with TRBJ1-5; TRBD1 is a possible D gene (6 bases). V was pared by 1 base and J by 2 bases, with 12 bases between. Looked up from germline, CDR1 is MNHNS and CDR2 is SASEGT. This CDR3 is built from 16 residues. The CDR3 reads CASSEGEGGGNQPQHF. CDR3 nucleotide sequence: TGTGCCAGCAGTGAAGGGGAAGGGGGAGGCAATCAGCCCCAGCATTTT.

On this clonotype: Possible read error: a much larger clone is one base away. CDR3 DNA: TGTTCCAGCAGCCATGGGACCTCTAGCGGGAGTCGGAATGAGCAGTTCTTC. This translates into CSSSHGTSSGSRNEQFF. The chain uses TRBV7-3 and TRBJ2-1; TRBD2 aligns across 10 bases. CDR3 length: 17 amino acids. Germline loops: CDR1 SGHTA, CDR2 FQGTGA. The variable domain in full, with the rest retrieved from reference TRBV7-3 and TRBJ2-1, is GAGVSQTPSNKVTEKGKYVELRCDPISGHTALYWYRQSLGQGPEFLIYFQGTGAADDSGLPNDRFFAVRPEGSVSTLKIQRTERGDSAVYLCSSSHGTSSGSRNEQFFGPGTRLTVL.

The table lists this clonotype with many counts. V gene TRBV18 combines with J gene TRBJ1-1; 10 bases match TRBD1. J lost 4 bases, V lost 3 bases, and 5 bases had no gene match. Germline values: CDR1 KGHSH, CDR2 LQKENI. The CDR3 totals 15 residues. The CDR3 spells CASSPRQGAGTEAFF. For the CDR3, the DNA is TGTGCCAGCTCACCTCGACAGGGGGCTGGCACTGAAGCTTTCTTT. The full variable domain, completed using reference TRBV18 and TRBJ1-1, is NAGVMQNPRHLVRRRGQEARLRCSPMKGHSHVYWYRQLPEEGLKFMVYLQKENIIDESGMPKERFSAEFPKEGPSILRIQQVVRGDSAAYFCASSPRQGAGTEAFFGQGTRLTVV.

This clonotype is medium-sized (0.01 to 0.1%) by share. The rearrangement links TRBV11-2 to TRBJ2-4; D unclear. This CDR3 spans 13 amino acids. V lost 5 bases and J lost 3, with 8 bases in between. Germline-derived CDR1 and CDR2 are SGHAT and FQNNGV. In DNA, the CDR3 is TGTGCCAGCAGCACATTGGTCAAAAACATTCAGTACTTC. Encoded protein: CASSTLVKNIQYF.

This clonotype was observed at least ten times. This chain connects TRBV12-3 or TRBV12-4 to TRBJ1-2; 9 bases match TRBD1. After removal of 5 bases from V and 13 bases from J, the junction contained 8 bases not matched to a gene. The CDR3 sequence is 12 residues long. The DNA of the CDR3 is TGTGCCAGCAGTCCGGACAGGGGTTTTCCCACCTTC. It codes for CASSPDRGFPTF.

The table lists this clonotype with many counts. The chain recombines TRBV6-5 with TRBJ1-1; D gene uncertain. With 5 bases removed from V and 5 bases from J, the gap between germline ends came to 27 bases. This CDR3 is 18 amino acids long. Germline V lookup: CDR1 MNHEY, CDR2 SVGAGI. CDR3 sequence: CASSLLFRSPEGKTEAFF. In DNA, the CDR3 is TGTGCCAGCAGTCTCTTATTCCGCTCGCCGGAGGGAAAGACTGAAGCTTTCTTT.

This clonotype appeared a single time. This rearrangement joins TRBV6-4 to TRBJ2-1, with 8 bases fitting TRBD2. V trimming: 3 bases; J trimming: 9 bases; junction bases outside the gene matches: 13. CDR1 and CDR2 from the germline V gene are MRHNA and SNTAGT. The CDR3 sequence is 16 residues long. CDR3 in amino acids: CASSEGGGSGSGEQFF. The CDR3 DNA reads as TGTGCCAGCAGTGAGGGCGGCGGGAGCGGGAGTGGTGAGCAGTTCTTC.

This clonotype occurred many times. This rearrangement joins TRBV4-1 to TRBJ2-1; TRBD1 is a possible D gene (5 bases). CDR1 is MGHRA and CDR2 is YSYEKL in the germline V gene. The ends were cut back, 1 base at V and 5 bases at J, with 15 bases in the middle. CDR3 size: 16 residues. CDR3 amino acids: CASSQGGAMGDNEQFF. For the CDR3, the DNA is TGCGCCAGCAGCCAAGGTGGGGCAATGGGTGACAATGAGCAGTTCTTC.

This clonotype was observed at least ten times. The chain uses TRBV30 and TRBJ1-2, with TRBD1 matching over 8 bases. CDR1 is GTSNPN and CDR2 is SVGIG in the germline V gene (reference sequence). The CDR3 length is 12 residues. The V and J ends lost 4 bases and 8 bases, in that order; junction bases with no gene match: 6. The CDR3 DNA follows: TGTGCCTGGACCCGACAGGGGCAGGGCTACACCTTC. This sequence encodes CAWTRQGQGYTF.

Concerning this clonotype: This may arise from a read error, as a much more abundant clone is one base away. The V and J genes are TRBV29-1 and TRBJ2-5; a weak D match, TRBD2 (6 bases). This CDR3 is built from 13 residues. Between the trimmed V and J ends, which lost 2 bases and 1 base, there was a span of 8 bases. Germline loops: CDR1 SQVTM, CDR2 ANQGSEA. The CDR3 spells CSVECGAQETQYF. The CDR3 DNA follows: TGCAGCGTTGAATGCGGGGCCCAAGAGACCCAGTACTTC.

The rearrangement links TRBV28 to TRBJ1-5, with no clear D. There are 14 residues in the CDR3. The germline V gene encodes CDR1 MDHEN and CDR2 SYDVKM. V was trimmed by 7 bases and J by 2 bases, leaving 12 bases between them. CDR3 nucleotide sequence: TGTGCCAGCAATACCGGGCACCGCAATCAGCCCCAGCATTTT. Translating gives CASNTGHRNQPQHF.

This rearrangement joins TRBV10-3 to TRBJ2-1, with D maybe TRBD2 (5 bases). Looked up from germline, CDR1 is ENHRY and CDR2 is SYGVKD. Trimming took 6 bases from V and 7 from J, leaving 10 bases between them. This CDR3 comprises 12 residues. The CDR3, as DNA: TGTGCCATCAGCTTCTCGGGGAATGAGCAGTTCTTC. It translates to CAISFSGNEQFF.

In regard to this clonotype: Just one base apart from a much larger clone, this may be a read error. The chain joins TRBV20-1 to TRBJ2-7; perhaps D is TRBD1 or TRBD2 (5 bases each). V gave up 0 bases and J gave up 0 bases, with 15 bases separating them. The germline gives CDR1 DFQATT, CDR2 SNEGSKA (reference sequence). This CDR3 contains 16 residues. CDR3 residues: CSARDRGVVFSYEQYF. The CDR3 DNA reads TGCAGTGCTAGAGATAGGGGAGTAGTTTTCTCCTACGAGCAGTACTTC.

This clonotype was counted many times. This chain connects TRBV6-4 to TRBJ1-2; 9 nucleotides line up with TRBD1. The CDR3 runs to 17 residues. Germline trimming cut 5 bases from V and 4 bases from J; bases unmatched to any gene: 14. Germline lookup yields CDR1 MRHNA and CDR2 SNTAGT. The CDR3 coding sequence is TGTGCCAGCAGTCCCGGACAGGGGTCGCGTGCCGGCTATGGCTACACCTTC. Its translation: CASSPGQGSRAGYGYTF.

Ten or more counts support this clonotype. This chain connects TRBV28 to TRBJ2-7, with 7 bases fitting TRBD2. The ends lost 4 bases at V and 2 bases at J; junction bases unmatched: 8. CDR3 length: 15 residues. Per germline, CDR1 MDHEN and CDR2 SYDVKM. CDR3 region: CASSSSGTTPYEQYF. CDR3 bases: TGTGCCAGCAGTTCGAGCGGGACGACTCCCTACGAGCAGTACTTC.

This clonotype appeared many times. J is TRBJ2-5 and V is TRBV5-1; D is undetermined. Deletions cut 4 bases from V and 5 bases from J, with 6 bases between. This CDR3 has 11 residues. The germline V gene has CDR1 SGHRS and CDR2 YFSETQ. The CDR3 reads CASSMRETQYF. The CDR3 DNA sequence: TGCGCCAGCAGCATGAGGGAGACCCAGTACTTC.

There are many counts of this clonotype. The rearrangement joins TRBV4-1 to TRBJ1-1; TRBD1 matches 8 bases. Germline lookup yields CDR1 MGHRA and CDR2 YSYEKL. Trimming removed 0 bases from V and 4 bases from J; junction bases left unmatched: 7. The CDR3 covers 16 residues. The CDR3 is CASSQENRGSGTEAFF. The CDR3 region has the DNA TGCGCCAGCAGCCAAGAGAACAGGGGGTCGGGCACTGAAGCTTTCTTT.

This clonotype was seen repeatedly, ten times or more. The gene calls are TRBV20-1 and TRBJ2-2, with a possible D match to TRBD2 (5 bases). Trimming took 1 base from V and 4 from J, leaving 10 bases between them. This CDR3 has 14 amino acids. Germline-derived CDR1 and CDR2 are DFQATT and SNEGSKA (reference sequence). The CDR3 sequence: CSARGTAGTGELFF. The CDR3, as DNA: TGCAGTGCTAGAGGGACGGCGGGCACCGGGGAGCTGTTTTTT.

This clonotype has at least ten counts. The rearrangement links TRBV19 to TRBJ2-6; D gene unclear. This CDR3 region has 18 residues. The V and J ends lost 4 bases and 1 base respectively, with 17 bases between them. In germline, CDR1 is LNHDA, CDR2 SQIVND (reference sequence). CDR3 loop: CASSRENPGGSGANVLTF. In DNA form, the CDR3 reads TGTGCCAGTAGTAGAGAGAACCCCGGCGGATCTGGGGCCAACGTCCTGACTTTC. The full variable domain, completed using reference TRBV19 and TRBJ2-6, is DGGITQSPKYLFRKEGQNVTLSCEQNLNHDAMYWYRQDPGQGLRLIYYSQIVNDFQKGDIAEGYSVSREKKESFPLTVTSAQKNPTAFYLCASSRENPGGSGANVLTFGAGSRLTVL.

Remarks on this clonotype: A much larger clone differs by one base, so this may be a read error. Because it lacks the conserved phenylalanine or tryptophan at the end, this CDR3 is likely a read error. V and J are TRBV29-1 and TRBJ2-7; 7 bases agree with TRBD1. V gave up 6 bases and J gave up 2 bases; unmatched junction bases: 4. The CDR3 consists of 12 residues. CDR1 is SQVTM and CDR2 is ANQGSEA in the germline V gene. Written as DNA, the CDR3 is TGCAGCGTCCAGGGACAGACCTACGAGCAGTACTTA. Amino acid sequence: CSVQGQTYEQYL.

In this sample, this clonotype turned up many times. V usage is TRBV7-2 and J usage is TRBJ1-1; no clear D. V lost 1 base to trimming and J lost 5 bases, with 11 bases between them. The CDR3 is made up of 14 amino acids. The germline V gene encodes CDR1 SGHTA and CDR2 FQGNSA. The CDR3 DNA follows: TGTGCCAGCAGCTTAGAGCGCTGGGGTACTGAAGCTTTCTTT. As protein: CASSLERWGTEAFF.